The T cell receptor (beta chain) under discussion was sequenced for a study of MAIT cells during Salmonella Paratyphi A infection (dated by TCRdb to 2017 to 2019). As for the study more broadly: A single dose of 1-5x10^3 CFU of S. Paratyphi A strain NVGH308 was swallowed by adult volunteers aged 18 to 60. Starting at diagnosis, diagnosed volunteers were given ciprofloxacin 500 mg twice a day for 14 days.

After removal of 6 bases from V and 3 bases from J, the junction retains 11 bases not matched to a gene. Measured from the cysteine to the phenylalanine, the CDR3 is 15 residues long. CDR3 DNA only is kept here, 45 bases in frame from base 1. For CDR1 and CDR2, the germline V gene lists MNHEY and SVGEGT. Library preparation was by 5' RACE. TCRbeta was amplified in two rounds of PCR using Phusion High-Fidelity polymerase, and the primers added sample-specific barcodes. TCRbeta libraries were made through template-switch cDNA synthesis using SMARTScribe reverse transcriptase and a TRBC-specific primer. After barcoding, samples were pooled and then prepared using the NEBNext Ultra DNA Library Prep Kit for Illumina. Sequencing of the libraries took place on an Illumina MiSeq using the MiSeq reagent kit v2, 300 cycles. Concerning the study's data processing: Reads were demultiplexed by barcode with Jemultiplexer and were aligned with MiTCR using default parameters. VDJtools filtered out non-functional sequences; clonotypes were defined by amino acid sequence, with frequencies based on assigned sequence reads. The clonal space homeostasis analysis grouped clonotypes by frequency into over-represented (0.05-1), large, medium and small bins. TCRdb reanalyzed the raw reads on its own, using fastp at Q25 for trimming and MiXCR for clone calling, and kept in-frame beta chains. Here each entry gathers all rows of one CDR3 protein and keeps the most common genes and DNA. The V and J calls come from TCRdb's annotation, not from the publication. This sample has about 1,200 distinct CDR3 sequences in its table, and 53% of those were observed once. The ten biggest clones cover around a third of the sample.

What the work shows at the level of the full study, not this receptor alone: Although the availability of volunteer samples limited sample sizes, the sizes were judged adequate for detecting differences between groups. MAIT TRBV usage was found to be oligoclonal, with TRBV20 and TRBV6 favoured, and appeared to be unchanged by infection. Compared with healthy controls, diagnosed volunteers had more expansion or contraction among the top five MAIT clonotypes (about 0.5 versus 0.13), a finding that suggests the repertoire is reshaped by infection. The space taken up by over-represented MAIT clonotypes dropped significantly from baseline to mid-infection (around 0.17 to 0.091), while post-infection showed no significant difference.

As to this clonotype: The antigen it recognizes is unknown. The sample holds no much larger clone one base away, and base qualities are not on file.

The time point label, as the study defines it: mid-infection, around enteric fever diagnosis. MAIT cells, defined as Valpha7.2+ CD161+ T cells, were identified and sorted by flow cytometry. In six or seven volunteers who developed enteric fever after controlled oral challenge with live Salmonella Paratyphi A, circulating MAIT cell TCRbeta repertoires were profiled over time. MAIT cell samples were contributed by each diagnosed volunteer at pre-infection, mid-infection and post-infection timepoints. A diagnosis of enteric fever required Paratyphi A bacteremia and/or a persistent fever above 38 degrees C that lasted more than 12 hours. Infection was diagnosed in challenged volunteers between day 4 and day 7 after challenge. Between roughly 5,000 and 11,000 MAIT cells per sample were sorted directly into RNAqueous-Micro lysis buffer for RNA extraction. Lymphoprep gradient centrifugation was used to isolate peripheral blood mononuclear cells from blood samples and leukocyte cones. Sorting was done on either a BD FACSAria Fusion or a BD FACSAria III sorter.

The material was MAIT cells from blood, obtained at the middle sampling point of the challenge study. The clonotype was recovered from a person aged 18-69 years who was deliberately infected with Salmonella Paratyphi A in a paratyphoid fever challenge study. This receptor chain uses TRBV6-2 or TRBV6-3 and TRBJ2-7; a stretch of 7 junction bases matches TRBD2. The CDR3 reads as follows: CASSNSLGGDYEQYF. In nucleotides, the sequence is TGTGCCAGCAGCAACTCTCTTGGGGGGGACTACGAGCAGTACTTC.